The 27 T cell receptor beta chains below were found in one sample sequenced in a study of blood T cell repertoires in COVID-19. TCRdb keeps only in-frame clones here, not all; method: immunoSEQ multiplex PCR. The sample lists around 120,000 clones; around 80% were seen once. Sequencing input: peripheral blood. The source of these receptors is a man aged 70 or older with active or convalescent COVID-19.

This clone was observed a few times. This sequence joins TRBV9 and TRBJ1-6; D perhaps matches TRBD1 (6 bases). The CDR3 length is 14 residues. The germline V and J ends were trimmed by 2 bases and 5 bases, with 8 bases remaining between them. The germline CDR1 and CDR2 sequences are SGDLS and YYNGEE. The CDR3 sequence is CASSVAGDNSPLHF. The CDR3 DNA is TGTGCCAGCAGCGTGGCAGGGGATAATTCACCCCTCCACTTT.

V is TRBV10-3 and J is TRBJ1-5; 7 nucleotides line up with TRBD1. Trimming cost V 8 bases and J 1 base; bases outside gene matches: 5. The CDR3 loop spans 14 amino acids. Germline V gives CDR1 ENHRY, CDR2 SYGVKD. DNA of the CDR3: TGTGCCATCGGACAGGTTGTGAGCAATCAGCCCCAGCATTTT. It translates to CAIGQVVSNQPQHF.

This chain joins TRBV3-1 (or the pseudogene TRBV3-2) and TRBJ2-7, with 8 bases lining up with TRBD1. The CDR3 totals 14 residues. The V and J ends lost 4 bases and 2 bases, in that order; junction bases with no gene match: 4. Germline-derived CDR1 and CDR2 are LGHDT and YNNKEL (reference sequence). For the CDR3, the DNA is TGTGCCAGCAGCCGCCGACAGGGGACCTACGAGCAGTACTTC. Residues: CASSRRQGTYEQYF.

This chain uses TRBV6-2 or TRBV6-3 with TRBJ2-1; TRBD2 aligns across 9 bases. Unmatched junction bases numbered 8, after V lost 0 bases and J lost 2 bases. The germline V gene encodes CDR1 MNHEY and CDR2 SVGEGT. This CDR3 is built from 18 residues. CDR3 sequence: CASSYSTRGGVPYNEQFF. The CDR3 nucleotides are TGTGCCAGCAGTTACTCGACTCGCGGGGGGGTCCCCTACAATGAGCAGTTCTTC.

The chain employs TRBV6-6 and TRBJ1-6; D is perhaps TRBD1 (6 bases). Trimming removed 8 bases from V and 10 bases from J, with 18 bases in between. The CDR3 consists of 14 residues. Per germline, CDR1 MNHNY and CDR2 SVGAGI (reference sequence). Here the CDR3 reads CASALRGILSPLHF. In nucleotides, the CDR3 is TGTGCCAGCGCGCTCAGGGGAATTCTATCACCCCTCCACTTT.

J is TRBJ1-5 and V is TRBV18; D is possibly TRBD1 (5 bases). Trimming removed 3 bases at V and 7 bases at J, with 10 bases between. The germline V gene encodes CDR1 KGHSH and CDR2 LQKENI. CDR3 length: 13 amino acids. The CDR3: CASSPRGSQPQHF. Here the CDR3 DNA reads TGTGCCAGCTCACCTCGGGGGAGCCAGCCCCAGCATTTT.

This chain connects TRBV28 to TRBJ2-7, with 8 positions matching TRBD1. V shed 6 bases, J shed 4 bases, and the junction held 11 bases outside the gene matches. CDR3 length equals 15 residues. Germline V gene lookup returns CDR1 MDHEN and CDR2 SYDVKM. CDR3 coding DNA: TGTGCCAGCAGCCCGCCCGGGACAGGATTATACGAGCAGTACTTC. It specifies CASSPPGTGLYEQYF.

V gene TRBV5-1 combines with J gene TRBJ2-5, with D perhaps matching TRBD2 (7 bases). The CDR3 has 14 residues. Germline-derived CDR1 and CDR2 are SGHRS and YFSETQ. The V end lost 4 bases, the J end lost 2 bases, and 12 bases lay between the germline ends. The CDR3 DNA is TGCGCCAGCAGCGCGGGGGCGTTGCAAGAGACCCAGTACTTC. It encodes CASSAGALQETQYF.

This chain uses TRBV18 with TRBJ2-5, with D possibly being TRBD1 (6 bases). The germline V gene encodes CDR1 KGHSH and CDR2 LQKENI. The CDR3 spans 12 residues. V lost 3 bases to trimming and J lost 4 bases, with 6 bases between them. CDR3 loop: CASSPRGETQYF. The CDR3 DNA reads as TGTGCCAGCTCACCCAGGGGAGAGACCCAGTACTTC.

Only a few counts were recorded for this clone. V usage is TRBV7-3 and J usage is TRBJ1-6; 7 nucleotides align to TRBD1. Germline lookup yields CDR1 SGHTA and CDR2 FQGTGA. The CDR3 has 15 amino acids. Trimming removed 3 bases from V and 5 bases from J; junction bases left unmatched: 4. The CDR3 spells CASSFRRGHNSPLHF. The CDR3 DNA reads TGTGCCAGCAGCTTCCGTAGGGGGCATAATTCACCCCTCCACTTT.

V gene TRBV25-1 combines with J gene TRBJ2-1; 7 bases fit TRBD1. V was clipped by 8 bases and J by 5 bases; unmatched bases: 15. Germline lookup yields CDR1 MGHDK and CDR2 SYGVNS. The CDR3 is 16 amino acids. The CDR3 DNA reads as TGTGCCAGCGGAGCCTTTGAGGGGGCTGGGAACAATGAGCAGTTCTTC. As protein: CASGAFEGAGNNEQFF.

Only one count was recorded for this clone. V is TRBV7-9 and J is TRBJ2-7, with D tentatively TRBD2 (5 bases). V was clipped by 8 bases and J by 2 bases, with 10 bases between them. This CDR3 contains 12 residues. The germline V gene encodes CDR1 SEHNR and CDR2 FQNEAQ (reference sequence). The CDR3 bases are TGTGCCAGCGAGCGGAATGCCTACGAGCAGTACTTC. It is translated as CASERNAYEQYF. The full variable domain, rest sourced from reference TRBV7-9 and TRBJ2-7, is DTGVSQNPRHKITKRGQNVTFRCDPISEHNRLYWYRQTLGQGPEFLTYFQNEAQLEKSRLLSDRFSAERPKGSFSTLEIQRTEQGDSAMYLCASERNAYEQYFGPGTRLTVT.

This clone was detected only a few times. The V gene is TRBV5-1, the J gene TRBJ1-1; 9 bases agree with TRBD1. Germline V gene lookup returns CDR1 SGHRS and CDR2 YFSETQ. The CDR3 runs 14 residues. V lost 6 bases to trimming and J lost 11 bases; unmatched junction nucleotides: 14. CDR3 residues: CASTLTGGTGSAFF. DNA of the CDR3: TGCGCCAGCACCCTCACAGGGGGCACAGGGTCGGCTTTCTTT.

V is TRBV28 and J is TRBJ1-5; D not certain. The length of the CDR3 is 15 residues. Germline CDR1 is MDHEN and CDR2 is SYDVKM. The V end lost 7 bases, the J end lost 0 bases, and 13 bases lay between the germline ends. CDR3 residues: CASIEGGVSNQPQHF. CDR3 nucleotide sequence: TGTGCCAGCATCGAGGGCGGGGTTAGCAATCAGCCCCAGCATTTT.

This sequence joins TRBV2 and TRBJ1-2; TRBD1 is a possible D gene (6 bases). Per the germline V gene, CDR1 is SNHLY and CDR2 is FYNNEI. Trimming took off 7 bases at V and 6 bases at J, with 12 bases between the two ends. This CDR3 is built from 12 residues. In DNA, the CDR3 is TGTGCCAGCATCCAGGGGTTGGATGGCTACACCTTC. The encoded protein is CASIQGLDGYTF.

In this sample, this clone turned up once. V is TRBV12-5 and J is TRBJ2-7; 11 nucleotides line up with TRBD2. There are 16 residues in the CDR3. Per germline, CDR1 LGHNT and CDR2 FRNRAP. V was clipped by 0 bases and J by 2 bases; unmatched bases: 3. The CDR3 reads CASGLVLGLAAYEQYF. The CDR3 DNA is TGTGCTAGTGGTTTGGTTCTGGGACTAGCGGCCTACGAGCAGTACTTC. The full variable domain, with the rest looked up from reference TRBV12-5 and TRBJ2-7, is DARVTQTPRHKVTEMGQEVTMRCQPILGHNTVFWYRQTMMQGLELLAYFRNRAPLDDSGMPKDRFSAEMPDATLATLKIQPSEPRDSAVYFCASGLVLGLAAYEQYFGPGTRLTVT.

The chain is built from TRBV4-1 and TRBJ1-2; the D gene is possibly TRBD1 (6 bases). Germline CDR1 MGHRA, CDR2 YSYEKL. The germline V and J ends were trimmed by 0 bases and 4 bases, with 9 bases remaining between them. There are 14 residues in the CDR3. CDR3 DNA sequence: TGCGCCAGCAGCCAAGACAGGGGTTTCTATGGCTACACCTTC. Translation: CASSQDRGFYGYTF.

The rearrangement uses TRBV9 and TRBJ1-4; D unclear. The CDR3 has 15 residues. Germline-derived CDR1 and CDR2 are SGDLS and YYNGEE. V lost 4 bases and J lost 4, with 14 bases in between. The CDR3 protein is CASSSSWSLNEKLFF. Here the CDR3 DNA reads TGTGCCAGCAGCTCAAGTTGGAGCCTTAATGAAAAACTGTTTTTT.

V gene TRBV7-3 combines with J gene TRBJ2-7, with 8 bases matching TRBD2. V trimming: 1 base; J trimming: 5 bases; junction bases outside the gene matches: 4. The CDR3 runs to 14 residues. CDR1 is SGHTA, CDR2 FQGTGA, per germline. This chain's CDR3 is CASSLSGRLNEQYF. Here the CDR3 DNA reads TGTGCCAGCAGCTTAAGCGGGAGGTTGAACGAGCAGTACTTC.

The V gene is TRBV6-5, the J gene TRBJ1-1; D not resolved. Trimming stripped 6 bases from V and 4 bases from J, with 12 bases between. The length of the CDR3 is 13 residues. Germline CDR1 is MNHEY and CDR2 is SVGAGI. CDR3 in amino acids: CASRVEVSTEAFF. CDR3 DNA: TGTGCCAGCAGAGTAGAGGTTTCCACTGAAGCTTTCTTT.

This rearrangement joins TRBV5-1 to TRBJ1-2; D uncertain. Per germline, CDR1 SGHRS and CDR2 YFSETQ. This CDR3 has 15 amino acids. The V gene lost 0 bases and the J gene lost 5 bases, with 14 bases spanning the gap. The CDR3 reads CASSLASGTRYGYTF. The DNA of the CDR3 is TGCGCCAGCAGCTTGGCTTCGGGAACACGATATGGCTACACCTTC. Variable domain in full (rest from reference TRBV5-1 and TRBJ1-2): KAGVTQTPRYLIKTRGQQVTLSCSPISGHRSVSWYQQTPGQGLQFLFEYFSETQRNKGNFPGRFSGRQFSNSRSEMNVSTLELGDSALYLCASSLASGTRYGYTFGSGTRLTVV.

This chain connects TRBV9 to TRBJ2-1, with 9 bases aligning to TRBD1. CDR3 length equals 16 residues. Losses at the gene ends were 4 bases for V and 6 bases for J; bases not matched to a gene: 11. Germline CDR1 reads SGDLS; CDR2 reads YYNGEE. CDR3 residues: CASSRLPGQGVNEQFF. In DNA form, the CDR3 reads TGTGCCAGCAGCAGACTCCCGGGACAGGGAGTCAATGAGCAGTTCTTC.

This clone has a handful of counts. The CDR3, as DNA: TGTGCCAGCAGCCCTCGGTTGTACGGGGAGGGTAACTATGGCTACACCTTC. This translates into CASSPRLYGEGNYGYTF. This chain connects TRBV7-9 to TRBJ1-2; D gene unclear. CDR3 size: 17 residues. Germline V CDR1 and CDR2: SEHNR, FQNEAQ (reference sequence). V lost 5 bases, J lost 1 base, and 20 bases lay in between.

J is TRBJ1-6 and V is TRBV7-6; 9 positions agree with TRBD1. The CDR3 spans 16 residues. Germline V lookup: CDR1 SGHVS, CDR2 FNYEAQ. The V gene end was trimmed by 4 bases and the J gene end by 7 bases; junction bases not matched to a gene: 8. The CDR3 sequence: CASSSTGGAENSPLHF. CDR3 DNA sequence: TGTGCCAGCAGCTCAACAGGGGGCGCAGAGAATTCACCCCTCCACTTT.

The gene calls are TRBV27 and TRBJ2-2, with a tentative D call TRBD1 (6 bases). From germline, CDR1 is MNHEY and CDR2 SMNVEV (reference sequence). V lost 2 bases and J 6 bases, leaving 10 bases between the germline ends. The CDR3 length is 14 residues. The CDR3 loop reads CASSLEGVAGELFF. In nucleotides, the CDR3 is TGTGCCAGCAGTTTAGAGGGGGTTGCCGGGGAGCTGTTTTTT.

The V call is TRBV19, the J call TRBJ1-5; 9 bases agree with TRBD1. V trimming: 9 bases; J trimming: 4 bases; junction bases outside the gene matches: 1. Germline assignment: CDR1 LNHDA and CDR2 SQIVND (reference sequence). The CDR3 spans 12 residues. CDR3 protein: CASGQGNQPQHF. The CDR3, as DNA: TGTGCCAGCGGACAGGGGAATCAGCCCCAGCATTTT.

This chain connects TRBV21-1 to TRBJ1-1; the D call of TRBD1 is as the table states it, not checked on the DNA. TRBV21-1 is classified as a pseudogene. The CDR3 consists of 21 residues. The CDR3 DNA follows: TGTGCCAGCAGCAAACCCAATTCACGACAGGCTGAAGGACCCATGAACACTGAAGCTTTCTTT. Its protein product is CASSKPNSRQAEGPMNTEAFF.